The 15 T cell receptor beta chains reported below all come from one sample, sequenced in a study of identifying expanded T cells in peripheral blood (dated by TCRdb to the late 2010s). Library construction relied on the immunoSEQ multiplex PCR assay. Drawn from immuneACCESS, this table holds only the in-frame rearrangements with V and J called that TCRdb kept. Clones are partly lost; checked studies trace under half to an unresolved V gene and leave the rest unexplained. The sample records 120,000 or so clones, more than 80% of which are singletons. The top ten clonotypes cover more than 2.5% of the sample. The specimen sequenced was blood. The receptors come from a person aged 18 to 70 in good health.

The chain joins TRBV27 to TRBJ2-7; D remains unclear. The CDR3 runs to 12 residues. CDR1 is MNHEY and CDR2 is SMNVEV in the germline V gene (reference sequence). V dropped 8 bases and J dropped 0 bases, with 8 bases sitting between them. The CDR3 bases are TGTGCCAGCGGGGTGAGCTCCTACGAGCAGTACTTC. Its translation: CASGVSSYEQYF.

This clone showed up just once. V is TRBV25-1 and J is TRBJ2-7; the match to TRBD2 covers 12 bases. V lost 3 bases, J lost 3 bases, and 3 bases stayed unmatched. Per germline, CDR1 MGHDK and CDR2 SYGVNS. The CDR3 runs to 15 residues. CDR3: CASSDLAGGVYEQYF. The CDR3, as DNA: TGTGCCAGCAGTGACCTAGCGGGGGGGGTCTACGAGCAGTACTTC.

The chain uses TRBV4-3 and TRBJ2-7, with TRBD1 matching over 7 bases. Losses at the gene ends were 0 bases for V and 3 bases for J; bases not matched to a gene: 5. CDR1 and CDR2 (germline): LGHNA, YSLEER. CDR3 size: 15 residues. CDR3 in amino acids: CASSQDGDSFYEQYF. CDR3 DNA sequence: TGCGCCAGCAGCCAAGATGGGGACAGCTTCTACGAGCAGTACTTC.

The CDR3 is CARTSGGLNEQFF. Here the CDR3 DNA reads TGTGCCAGGACTAGCGGGGGCCTCAATGAGCAGTTCTTC. The chain recombines TRBV2 with TRBJ2-1, with TRBD2 matching over 12 bases. Germline CDR1 and CDR2: SNHLY and FYNNEI. This CDR3 is 13 amino acids long. Trimming cost V 9 bases and J 6 bases; bases outside gene matches: 3.

The V and J genes are TRBV5-1 and TRBJ1-1, with no clear D. CDR1 is SGHRS and CDR2 is YFSETQ in the germline V gene. Trimming removed 4 bases from V and 1 base from J, with 11 bases in between. The CDR3 has 14 residues. The CDR3 DNA sequence: TGCGCCAGCAGCCCGGATTTCGGGAACACTGAAGCTTTCTTT. This translates into CASSPDFGNTEAFF. Supplemented by reference TRBV5-1 and TRBJ1-1, the full variable domain reads KAGVTQTPRYLIKTRGQQVTLSCSPISGHRSVSWYQQTPGQGLQFLFEYFSETQRNKGNFPGRFSGRQFSNSRSEMNVSTLELGDSALYLCASSPDFGNTEAFFGQGTRLTVV.

The rearrangement links TRBV2 to TRBJ2-7; D is perhaps TRBD2 (5 bases). The ends were cut back, 4 bases at V and 4 bases at J, with 20 bases in the middle. The germline V gene has CDR1 SNHLY and CDR2 FYNNEI. This CDR3 is 16 amino acids long. CDR3 amino acids: CASSGHKLEANYEQYF. The CDR3 DNA reads TGTGCCAGCAGTGGACACAAGTTGGAGGCGAATTACGAGCAGTACTTC. The variable domain in full, completed from reference TRBV2 and TRBJ2-7, reads EPEVTQTPSHQVTQMGQEVILRCVPISNHLYFYWYRQILGQKVEFLVSFYNNEISEKSEIFDDQFSVERPDGSNFTLKIRSTKLEDSAMYFCASSGHKLEANYEQYFGPGTRLTVT.

This CDR3 is CASSPSGGTGKNIQYF. CDR3 sequence (DNA): TGTGCCAGCAGCCCATCCGGCGGGACAGGGAAAAACATTCAGTACTTC. The chain joins TRBV5-4 to TRBJ2-4, with 9 bases aligning to TRBD1. The CDR3 has 16 amino acids. V lost 4 bases to trimming and J lost 4 bases; unmatched junction nucleotides: 9. Per germline, CDR1 SGHNT and CDR2 YYREEE (reference sequence).

V gene TRBV7-6 combines with J gene TRBJ2-5; no clear D. CDR1 is SGHVS and CDR2 is FNYEAQ in the germline V gene. The CDR3 spans 12 residues. V lost 1 base, J lost 5 bases, and 5 bases lay in between. The CDR3 spells CASSLGQETQYF. CDR3 sequence (DNA): TGTGCCAGCAGCTTAGGGCAGGAGACCCAGTACTTC.

J is TRBJ1-1 and V is TRBV5-6; D remains ambiguous. The V end lost 0 bases, the J end lost 3 bases, and 9 bases lay between the germline ends. The CDR3 contains 14 residues. In germline, CDR1 is SGHDT, CDR2 YYEEEE. The CDR3 sequence is CASSLDGVDTEAFF. Written as DNA, the CDR3 is TGTGCCAGCAGCTTGGATGGTGTCGACACTGAAGCTTTCTTT.

The J gene is TRBJ2-6, the V gene TRBV6-6; unclear D gene. V was trimmed by 6 bases and J by 1 base, leaving 7 bases between them. The germline CDR1 and CDR2 sequences are MNHNY and SVGAGI (reference sequence). The CDR3 loop spans 14 amino acids. The CDR3 bases are TGTGCCAGCAGGCAGTCTTCTGGGGCCAACGTCCTGACTTTC. It encodes CASRQSSGANVLTF.

This clone came up a few times. The chain links TRBV30 to TRBJ1-1; D not resolved. Looked up from germline, CDR1 is GTSNPN and CDR2 is SVGIG (reference sequence). The CDR3 runs 13 residues. Trimming stripped 2 bases from V and 1 base from J, with 8 bases between. CDR3 region: CAWSPGSNTEAFF. The CDR3 DNA sequence: TGTGCCTGGAGTCCCGGGTCGAACACTGAAGCTTTCTTT. The full variable domain, completed using reference TRBV30 and TRBJ1-1, is SQTIHQWPATLVQPVGSPLSLECTVEGTSNPNLYWYRQAAGRGLQLLFYSVGIGQISSEVPQNLSASRPQDRQFILSSKKLLLSDSGFYLCAWSPGSNTEAFFGQGTRLTVV.

This clone was observed a few times. The chain combines TRBV7-2 with TRBJ1-6; D unclear. CDR1 SGHTA and CDR2 FQGNSA come from the germline V gene. The CDR3 length is 13 residues. V was clipped by 7 bases and J by 0 bases, with 4 bases between them. CDR3 residues: CASTSSYNSPLHF. For the CDR3, the DNA is TGTGCCAGCACAAGCTCCTATAATTCACCCCTCCACTTT.

The rearrangement uses TRBV2 and TRBJ2-5; 8 positions match TRBD1. This CDR3 spans 13 amino acids. The V gene end was trimmed by 7 bases and the J gene end by 7 bases; junction bases not matched to a gene: 8. Per germline, CDR1 SNHLY and CDR2 FYNNEI. This chain's CDR3 is CASNPGTGGTQYF. In DNA, the CDR3 is TGTGCCAGCAATCCAGGGACAGGCGGGACCCAGTACTTC.

The V gene is TRBV11-2, the J gene TRBJ1-4; D may be TRBD1 (5 bases). V shed 3 bases and J shed 8 bases, with 13 bases lying between them. CDR3 length: 14 amino acids. CDR1 SGHAT and CDR2 FQNNGV come from the germline V gene. The CDR3 protein is CASSFPGAKEKLFF. The CDR3 DNA is TGTGCCAGCAGCTTTCCCGGGGCGAAGGAAAAACTGTTTTTT.

The chain recombines TRBV5-1 with TRBJ1-1, with unresolved D. CDR1 is SGHRS and CDR2 is YFSETQ in the germline V gene. CDR3 length equals 16 residues. V lost 1 base and J 0 bases, leaving 13 bases between the germline ends. This CDR3 is CASSLTGKGMNTEAFF. CDR3 DNA sequence: TGCGCCAGCAGCTTGACTGGAAAGGGAATGAACACTGAAGCTTTCTTT. Using reference TRBV5-1 and TRBJ1-1 for the parts outside the CDR3, the full variable domain is KAGVTQTPRYLIKTRGQQVTLSCSPISGHRSVSWYQQTPGQGLQFLFEYFSETQRNKGNFPGRFSGRQFSNSRSEMNVSTLELGDSALYLCASSLTGKGMNTEAFFGQGTRLTVV.